This is a list of T cell receptor beta chains from one sample in a study of blood T cell repertoires in COVID-19. Some clones are missing from TCRdb's copy, which holds only in-frame ones; the method was immunoSEQ multiplex PCR. The top ten hold less than 2.5% of the sample, which has under 300,000 clones, roughly nine tenths seen once. Sequenced: PBMCs or T cells enriched from blood (not recorded which). All receptors derive from a woman between 18 and 29 years old who had recovered from COVID-19. Each CDR3 is given with its conserved first and last residue. D genes are given only for firm matches. Rows give clone size only sometimes, using once, few, many, or a class for an expanded clone.

>TRBJ1-5|TRBV19|NA|TRBD1
CASSKGQGAGISNQPQHF
TGTGCCAGTAGTAAAGGACAGGGGGCGGGGATCAGCAATCAGCCCCAGCATTTT
>TRBJ1-1|TRBV10-1|NA|TRBD1
CASSERTGDPNTEAFF
TGCGCCAGCAGTGAGAGGACAGGGGACCCGAACACTGAAGCTTTCTTT
>TRBJ2-3|TRBV6-5|NA|TRBD2
CASSYGAGGLADTQYF
TGTGCCAGCAGTTACGGCGCGGGGGGGCTCGCAGATACGCAGTATTTT
>TRBJ2-1|TRBV11-3|NA|NA
CASSYRTGTYNEQFF
TGTGCCAGCAGCTACCGGACGGGAACCTACAATGAGCAGTTCTTC
>TRBJ1-1|TRBV13|NA|TRBD1
CASSVTGGSNTEAFF
TGTGCCAGCAGCGTAACAGGGGGCTCGAACACTGAAGCTTTCTTT
>TRBJ1-5|TRBV6-1|NA|NA
CASSVLNPYSNQPQHF
TGTGCCAGCAGTGTACTGAACCCGTATAGCAATCAGCCCCAGCATTTT
>TRBJ1-2|TRBV27|NA|NA
CASSFGGRVNGYTF
TGTGCCAGCAGTTTCGGGGGGCGCGTCAATGGCTACACCTTC
>TRBJ2-2|TRBV6-5|few|TRBD2
CASSYGVAGGRELFF
TGTGCCAGCAGTTACGGAGTAGCGGGGGGACGGGAGCTGTTTTTT
>TRBJ1-4|TRBV10-1|NA|TRBD1
CASSPGQGANEKLFF
TGCGCCAGCAGTCCTGGACAGGGGGCTAATGAAAAACTGTTTTTT
>TRBJ1-2|TRBV7-4|NA|NA
CASSLALGPNYGYTF
TGTGCCAGCAGCTTAGCACTGGGGCCTAACTATGGCTACACCTTC
>TRBJ1-2|TRBV2|NA|NA
CASSERQGPKATF
TGTGCCAGCAGTGAGCGCCAGGGGCCCAAAGCCACCTTC
>TRBJ2-7|TRBV3-1/TRBV3-2|NA|NA
CASSQDSSYEQYF
TGTGCCAGCAGCCAAGATAGTTCCTACGAGCAGTACTTC
>TRBJ2-3|TRBV20-1|NA|NA
CSASLRTDTQYF
TGCAGTGCTAGTTTGAGGACAGATACGCAGTATTTT
>TRBJ2-3|TRBV19|NA|NA
CASSIRGAGADTQYF
TGTGCCAGTAGTATTCGGGGGGCAGGGGCAGATACGCAGTATTTT
>TRBJ2-1|TRBV5-1|NA|TRBD2
CASSLASGGDNEQFF
TGCGCCAGCAGCTTGGCAAGCGGGGGGGACAATGAGCAGTTCTTC
>TRBJ2-2|TRBV3-1/TRBV3-2|NA|NA
CASSQDWNTGELFF
TGTGCCAGCAGCCAAGACTGGAACACCGGGGAGCTGTTTTTT
>TRBJ1-1|TRBV18|few|NA
CASSPAGGPNTEAFF
TGTGCCAGCTCACCGGCCGGGGGGCCGAACACTGAAGCTTTCTTT
>TRBJ2-3|TRBV6-4|NA|TRBD2
CASSERTSGDTQYF
TGTGCCAGCAGTGAACGAACTAGCGGGGATACGCAGTATTTT
>TRBJ2-2|TRBV28|NA|TRBD1
CASRSQGDEAGELFF
TGTGCCAGCAGGTCACAGGGGGACGAGGCCGGGGAGCTGTTTTTT
>TRBJ1-6|TRBV30|once|TRBD1
CAWSGGWNSPLHF
TGTGCCTGGTCAGGGGGATGGAATTCACCCCTCCACTTT
>TRBJ1-1|TRBV9|NA|NA
CASSGNRGTTEAFF
TGTGCCAGCAGCGGAAACCGGGGGACCACTGAAGCTTTCTTT
>TRBJ1-1|TRBV6-4|NA|NA
CASSDGRCEAFF
TGTGCCAGCAGTGACGGGAGGTGTGAAGCTTTCTTT
>TRBJ1-2|TRBV4-1|NA|TRBD1
CASSQRFEGQGAPNYGYTF
TGCGCCAGCAGCCAACGTTTCGAAGGACAGGGGGCGCCGAACTATGGCTACACCTTC
>TRBJ1-3|TRBV5-1|NA|NA
CASSLLAGNTIYF
TGCGCCAGCAGCTTGTTGGCCGGAAACACCATATATTTT
>TRBJ1-1|TRBV3-1/TRBV3-2|NA|TRBD1
CASSPTGWLTEAFF
TGTGCCAGCAGCCCGACAGGGTGGTTGACTGAAGCTTTCTTT
>TRBJ1-3|TRBV6-2/TRBV6-3|NA|NA
CASSWGGNSGNTIYF
TGTGCCAGCAGTTGGGGGGGAAACTCTGGAAACACCATATATTTT
>TRBJ1-2|TRBV9|NA|NA
CASSVGGLDGYTF
TGTGCCAGCAGCGTCGGCGGCCTGGATGGCTACACCTTC